The entry below gives a single TCR beta chain sequence along with its context. Its specificity is unknown. This specimen belongs to a study of shared clonotypes between healthy human individuals. Study-wide points: Among four donors, about 5% of naive CD4 clonotypes were found in common.

V was clipped by 2 bases and J by 3 bases; unmatched bases: 8. This CDR3 has 16 amino acids. Germline V CDR1 and CDR2: SGDLS, YYNGEE. Sorted-subset replicate PCRs used roughly 210 ng of genomic DNA. This amount corresponded to about 29,000 T cell genomes. Libraries were prepared by immunoSEQ multiplex PCR; TCRdb keeps only in-frame clonotypes and omits some of them. The data show about 700,000 clones, roughly 94% seen once. CD45RO-negative, CCR7-positively selected cells formed the naive CD8 fraction, excluding terminally differentiated effector memory CD45RA+ cells. Input material: naive CD8+ T cells sorted from blood. The chain recombines TRBV9 with TRBJ2-7, with 10 bases identical to TRBD2. The clonotype comes from a man aged 30-40 years in good health. CDR3 nucleotide sequence: TGTGCCAGCAGCGTTGGGGGAGCGGGAGGGCTCTACGAGCAGTACTTC. Protein product: CASSVGGAGGLYEQYF.